This T cell receptor beta chain was sequenced in a study of blood T cell repertoires in COVID-19. Across the whole study: Samples of COVID-19 (acute and convalescent) were obtained from the United States, Italy and Spain.

Germline CDR1 and CDR2: LNHNV and YYDKDF (reference sequence). J was trimmed by 4 bases and V by 2 bases; bases with no gene match: 9. CDR3 length: 18 amino acids. Assay: immunoSEQ multiplex PCR; the TCRdb copy retains only in-frame clones and omits some. The table includes 320,000 or so clones, roughly 89% detected once. The cohort comprised adults aged roughly 18 to 95 years residing in approximately 25 US areas. Donors in Cohort 3 counted as recovered after two negative PCRs, clearance, or symptom resolution. The rearrangement links TRBV15 to TRBJ2-2; TRBD2 matches at 11 bases. This clonotype originated in a man in his 60s who had recovered from COVID-19. The specimen sequenced was PBMCs or T cells enriched from blood (not recorded which). DNA of the CDR3: TGTGCCACCAGCAGATATTCCCTAGCGGGAGGTGGCACCGGGGAGCTGTTTTTT. It translates to CATSRYSLAGGGTGELFF.